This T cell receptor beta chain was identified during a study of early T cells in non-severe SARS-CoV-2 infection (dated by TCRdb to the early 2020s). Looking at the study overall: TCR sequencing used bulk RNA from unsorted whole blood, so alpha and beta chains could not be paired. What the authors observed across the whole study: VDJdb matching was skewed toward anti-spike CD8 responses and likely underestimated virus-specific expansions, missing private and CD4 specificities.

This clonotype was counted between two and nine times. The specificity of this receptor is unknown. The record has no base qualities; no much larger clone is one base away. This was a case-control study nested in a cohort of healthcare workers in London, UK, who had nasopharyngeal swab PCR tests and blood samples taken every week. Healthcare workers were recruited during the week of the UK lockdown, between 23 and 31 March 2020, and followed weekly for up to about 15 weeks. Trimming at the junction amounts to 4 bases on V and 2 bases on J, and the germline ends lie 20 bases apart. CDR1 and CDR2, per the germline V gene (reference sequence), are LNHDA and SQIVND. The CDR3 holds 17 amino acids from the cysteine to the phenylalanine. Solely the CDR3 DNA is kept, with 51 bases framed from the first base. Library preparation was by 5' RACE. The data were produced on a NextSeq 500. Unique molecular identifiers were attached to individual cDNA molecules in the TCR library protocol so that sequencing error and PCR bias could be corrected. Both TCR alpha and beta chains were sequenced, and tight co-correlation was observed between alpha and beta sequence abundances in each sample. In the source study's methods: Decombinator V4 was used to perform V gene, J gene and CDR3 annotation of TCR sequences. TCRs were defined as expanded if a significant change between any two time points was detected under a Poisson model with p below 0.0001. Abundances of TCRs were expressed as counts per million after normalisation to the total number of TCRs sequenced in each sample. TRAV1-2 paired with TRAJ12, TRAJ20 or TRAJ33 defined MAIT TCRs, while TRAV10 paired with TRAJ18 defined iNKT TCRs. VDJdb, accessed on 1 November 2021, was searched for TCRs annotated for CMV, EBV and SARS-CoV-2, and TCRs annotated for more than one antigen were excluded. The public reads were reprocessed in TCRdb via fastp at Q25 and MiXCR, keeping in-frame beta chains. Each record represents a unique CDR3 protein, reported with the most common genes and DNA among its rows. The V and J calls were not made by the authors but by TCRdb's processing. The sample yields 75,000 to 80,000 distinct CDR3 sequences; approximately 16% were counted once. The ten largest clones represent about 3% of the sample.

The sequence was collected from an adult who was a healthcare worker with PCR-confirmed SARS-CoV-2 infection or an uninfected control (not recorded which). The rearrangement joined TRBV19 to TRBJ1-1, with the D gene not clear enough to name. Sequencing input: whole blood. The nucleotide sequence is TGTGCCAGTAGTACGTGGTCGGGGAGAAGGAGTAACACTGAAGCTTTCTTT. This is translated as CASSTWSGRRSNTEAFF.